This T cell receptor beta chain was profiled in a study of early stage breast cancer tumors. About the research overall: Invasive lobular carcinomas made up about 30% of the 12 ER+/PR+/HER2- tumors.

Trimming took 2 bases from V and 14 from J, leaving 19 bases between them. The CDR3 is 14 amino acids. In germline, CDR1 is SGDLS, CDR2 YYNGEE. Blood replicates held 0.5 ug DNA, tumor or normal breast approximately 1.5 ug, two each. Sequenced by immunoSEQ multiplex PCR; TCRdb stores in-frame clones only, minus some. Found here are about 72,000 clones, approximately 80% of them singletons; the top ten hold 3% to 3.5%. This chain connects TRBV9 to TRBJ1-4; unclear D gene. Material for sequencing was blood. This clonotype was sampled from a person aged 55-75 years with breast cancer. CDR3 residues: CASSVAPASLELFF. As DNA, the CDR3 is TGTGCCAGCAGCGTCGCCCCCGCATCCCTTGAGCTGTTTTTT. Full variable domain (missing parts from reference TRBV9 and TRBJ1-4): DSGVTQTPKHLITATGQRVTLRCSPRSGDLSVYWYQQSLDQGLQFLIQYYNGEERAKGNILERFSAQQFPDLHSELNLSSLELGDSALYFCASSVAPASLELFFGSGTQLSVL.